A single sample is the source of the 30 T cell receptor beta chains below, sequenced in a study of T cells and Merkel cell carcinoma outcomes. Sequencing used immunoSEQ multiplex PCR; TCRdb keeps in-frame clones, though not all of them. The data show about 6,700 clones, 90% seen once. The sequenced sample consisted of tumor tissue from Merkel cell carcinoma. The receptors originated from a human donor with Merkel cell carcinoma.

This sequence joins TRBV4-3 and TRBJ2-3; TRBD2 agrees at 9 bases. Trimming at V came to 4 bases and at J to 0 bases, leaving 8 bases not matched to a gene. The germline gives CDR1 LGHNA, CDR2 YSLEER. The CDR3 runs 17 residues. CDR3 DNA: TGCGCCAGCAGCCGCGCTTTAGCGGGAGCGAGCACAGATACGCAGTATTTT. It codes for CASSRALAGASTDTQYF.

The chain joins TRBV29-1 to TRBJ1-1; 7 positions agree with TRBD1. V trimming: 6 bases; J trimming: 5 bases; junction bases outside the gene matches: 6. The CDR3 is made up of 12 amino acids. Germline V gene sequence: CDR1 SQVTM, CDR2 ANQGSEA. In DNA, the CDR3 is TGCAGCGTGACAGGGATCGGGACTGAAGCTTTCTTT. It yields the protein CSVTGIGTEAFF.

The chain is built from TRBV5-6 and TRBJ1-1; no clear D gene. The V and J ends lost 5 bases and 4 bases respectively, with 12 bases between them. The CDR3 has 13 amino acids. Germline-derived CDR1 and CDR2 are SGHDT and YYEEEE. DNA for the CDR3: TGTGCCAGCAGGAGGGAGGAGGGCACTGAAGCTTTCTTT. Translation gives CASRREEGTEAFF.

V gene TRBV7-2 combines with J gene TRBJ1-2; D gene uncertain. The V end was cut by 5 bases, the J end by 8 bases, with 21 bases between. Germline V gene data show CDR1 as SGHTA and CDR2 as FQGNSA. The CDR3 length is 15 residues. The CDR3 spells CASSPRSTNNRGYTF. In nucleotides, the CDR3 is TGTGCCAGCAGCCCTAGGAGCACTAACAATAGGGGCTACACCTTC.

Written as DNA, the CDR3 is TGTGCCATCACCACGGGTGTCACAGATACGCAGTATTTT. Amino acid sequence: CAITTGVTDTQYF. The chain links TRBV10-3 to TRBJ2-3, with D hard to call. With 7 bases removed from V and 2 bases from J, the gap between germline ends came to 10 bases. Looked up from germline, CDR1 is ENHRY and CDR2 is SYGVKD. The length of the CDR3 is 13 residues.

The V gene is TRBV6-5, the J gene TRBJ2-7; no reliable D call. Germline V gene data show CDR1 as MNHEY and CDR2 as SVGAGI. The CDR3 length is 15 residues. V shed 2 bases and J shed 4 bases, with 15 bases lying between them. As DNA, the CDR3 is TGTGCCAGCAGTTACCCTAACAACTTGGGGTACGAGCAGTACGTC. This codes for CASSYPNNLGYEQYV.

The J gene is TRBJ2-7, the V gene TRBV2; maybe TRBD1 (6 bases). The CDR3 sequence is 14 residues long. V shed 3 bases and J shed 2 bases, with 11 bases lying between them. CDR1 and CDR2 (germline): SNHLY, FYNNEI. CDR3 bases: TGTGCCAGCAGTGATCTGGACAGAACCTACGAGCAGTACTTC. Protein product: CASSDLDRTYEQYF.

CDR3 coding DNA: TGTGCCAGCAGCTTTACGGACTTCTACGAGCAGTACTTC. Translated: CASSFTDFYEQYF. The chain joins TRBV7-2 to TRBJ2-7; weak D call: TRBD2 (5 bases). Germline CDR1 SGHTA, CDR2 FQGNSA. The CDR3 covers 13 residues. V was cut by 3 bases and J by 3 bases, with 9 bases left in between.

J is TRBJ1-6 and V is TRBV11-2, with D unresolved. V was pared by 1 base and J by 8 bases, with 18 bases between. Germline CDR1 reads SGHAT; CDR2 reads FQNNGV. This CDR3 region has 17 residues. The CDR3, as DNA: TGTGCCAGCAGCTTAGGTCTCCGGGCGGCTTGGGATTCACCCCTCCACTTT. Its translation is CASSLGLRAAWDSPLHF.

This rearrangement joins TRBV6-6 to TRBJ2-2; 9 bases map to TRBD1. This CDR3 contains 14 residues. CDR1 is MNHNY and CDR2 is SVGAGI in the germline V gene (reference sequence). Trimming at V came to 7 bases and at J to 5 bases, leaving 5 bases not matched to a gene. DNA for the CDR3: TGTGCCAGCAATCAACAGGGGGCAACCGGGGAGCTGTTTTTT. As protein: CASNQQGATGELFF.

This clone turned up a few times. The chain carries TRBV2 and TRBJ2-2, with a tentative D call TRBD2 (6 bases). V was cut by 7 bases and J by 2 bases, with 17 bases left in between. In germline, CDR1 is SNHLY, CDR2 FYNNEI. CDR3 size: 16 residues. CDR3: CASTRDSPSNTGELFF. CDR3 coding DNA: TGTGCCAGCACCCGGGACTCGCCTTCAAACACCGGGGAGCTGTTTTTT.

On this clone: At one end, the junction sequence differs from germline, possibly due to a read error. The chain links TRBV19 to TRBJ2-2, with D perhaps matching TRBD1 (5 bases). This CDR3 has 14 residues. The germline CDR1 and CDR2 sequences are LNHDA and SQIVND (reference sequence). CDR3 DNA sequence: TGTGTCAGTAGGTTAGGACACAGCACCGGGGAGCTGTTTTTT. It translates to CVSRLGHSTGELFF.

The chain links TRBV5-4 to TRBJ2-6; D uncertain. This CDR3 spans 15 amino acids. Germline CDR1 reads SGHNT; CDR2 reads YYREEE (reference sequence). Deletions cut 2 bases from V and 0 bases from J, with 6 bases between. Here the CDR3 reads CASSFPHSGANVLTF. The CDR3 region has the DNA TGTGCCAGCAGCTTCCCGCACTCTGGGGCCAACGTCCTGACTTTC.

The chain recombines TRBV11-2 with TRBJ2-5; TRBD1 aligns across 9 bases. V was clipped by 5 bases and J by 3 bases; unmatched bases: 16. The CDR3 is made up of 18 amino acids. Germline lookup yields CDR1 SGHAT and CDR2 FQNNGV. The CDR3 DNA is TGTGCCAGCAGCCCAAGCCGGCGGACAGGGGCCCTGGAAGAGACCCAGTACTTC. Its protein is CASSPSRRTGALEETQYF.

This sequence joins TRBV19 and TRBJ2-3; D remains unclear. Looked up from germline, CDR1 is LNHDA and CDR2 is SQIVND (reference sequence). Trimming cost V 5 bases and J 4 bases, with 13 bases left between them. This CDR3 is built from 14 residues. CDR3 sequence (DNA): TGTGCCAGTAGTCCGCCGGGCGTTGCAGATACGCAGTATTTT. Encoded protein: CASSPPGVADTQYF.

The rearrangement uses TRBV6-1 and TRBJ2-5; 10 nucleotides agree with TRBD2. This CDR3 comprises 18 residues. Unmatched junction bases numbered 12, after V lost 3 bases and J lost 2 bases. Germline CDR1 is MNHNS and CDR2 is SASEGT. CDR3 sequence reads: CASSDIVPGLARQETQYF. CDR3 DNA sequence: TGTGCCAGCAGTGACATAGTACCGGGACTAGCGCGACAAGAGACCCAGTACTTC.

This chain uses TRBV30 with TRBJ2-2; 7 bases fit TRBD1. This CDR3 contains 16 residues. Trimming at V came to 2 bases and at J to 0 bases, leaving 6 bases not matched to a gene. Germline CDR1 reads GTSNPN; CDR2 reads SVGIG (reference sequence). The CDR3 spells CAWSLRQGSNTGELFF. The DNA for the CDR3 is TGTGCCTGGAGTCTACGACAGGGTTCGAACACCGGGGAGCTGTTTTTT.

CDR3 sequence reads: CASSLVFRGSTDTQYF. The DNA of the CDR3 is TGTGCCAGCAGCTTAGTATTTCGGGGTAGCACAGATACGCAGTATTTT. The chain has TRBV7-2 and TRBJ2-3; weak D call: TRBD2 (5 bases). CDR1 and CDR2 from the germline V gene are SGHTA and FQGNSA. The CDR3 runs 16 residues. V lost 1 base to trimming and J lost 0 bases, with 11 bases between them.

The sample holds one count of this clone. This rearrangement joins TRBV29-1 to TRBJ1-4; possibly TRBD1 for D (5 bases). CDR1 and CDR2 (germline): SQVTM, ANQGSEA. The CDR3 covers 12 residues. Trimming left V 5 bases short and J 7 bases short, with 11 bases between. CDR3 DNA sequence: TGCAGCGTTAGGGACGATCGTGAAAAACTGTTTTTT. This codes for CSVRDDREKLFF. Drawing the rest from reference TRBV29-1 and TRBJ1-4, the complete variable domain is SAVISQKPSRDICQRGTSLTIQCQVDSQVTMMFWYRQQPGQSLTLIATANQGSEATYESGFVIDKFPISRPNLTFSTLTVSNMSPEDSSIYLCSVRDDREKLFFGSGTQLSVL.

For the CDR3, the DNA is TGTGCCAGCAGCTTAAACGGGGGCGGAGAGACCCAGTACTTC. Protein sequence: CASSLNGGGETQYF. The chain couples TRBV7-3 to TRBJ2-5; possibly TRBD1 or TRBD2 for D (6 bases each). The V gene lost 1 base and the J gene lost 4 bases, with 10 bases spanning the gap. CDR3 length: 14 residues. CDR1 and CDR2 (germline): SGHTA, FQGTGA.

This CDR3 is CASKATQETQYF. Written as DNA, the CDR3 is TGCGCCAGCAAGGCTACCCAAGAGACCCAGTACTTC. The rearrangement links TRBV10-2 to TRBJ2-5, with D unresolved. This CDR3 comprises 12 residues. CDR1 is WSHSY, CDR2 SAAADI, per germline. The V and J ends lost 7 bases and 1 base respectively, with 7 bases between them.

The gene calls are TRBV6-1 and TRBJ1-5; D is unclear. CDR1 is MNHNS and CDR2 is SASEGT in the germline V gene. With 6 bases removed from V and 7 bases from J, the gap between germline ends came to 16 bases. There are 14 residues in the CDR3. This chain's CDR3 is CASRGGRAEQPQHF. CDR3 DNA sequence: TGTGCCAGCAGAGGTGGGAGGGCTGAGCAGCCCCAGCATTTT.

The genes are TRBV15 and TRBJ1-6; D is undetermined. The V gene's germline CDR1 is LNHNV and CDR2 YYDKDF (reference sequence). Trimming left V 0 bases short and J 14 bases short, with 8 bases between. This CDR3 comprises 12 residues. The CDR3 loop reads CATSRDASALHF. In DNA, the CDR3 is TGTGCCACCAGCAGAGACGCTTCTGCCCTCCACTTT.

The chain couples TRBV29-1 to TRBJ2-5; possibly TRBD1 for D (6 bases). This CDR3 is built from 14 residues. CDR1 is SQVTM and CDR2 is ANQGSEA in the germline V gene. V lost 0 bases to trimming and J lost 5 bases, with 13 bases between them. For the CDR3, the DNA is TGCAGCGTTGAAGATCCAGGGCAGGGGGAGACCCAGTACTTC. It is translated as CSVEDPGQGETQYF.

The chain is built from TRBV5-1 and TRBJ2-1; no reliable D call. Trimming took off 0 bases at V and 5 bases at J, with 12 bases between the two ends. The CDR3 is made up of 15 amino acids. CDR1 SGHRS and CDR2 YFSETQ come from the germline V gene. CDR3 in amino acids: CASSLAGQENNEQFF. DNA of the CDR3: TGCGCCAGCAGCTTGGCCGGGCAGGAGAACAATGAGCAGTTCTTC.

This clone was seen a single time. The CDR3: CASRLSLISFYGYTF. The DNA for the CDR3 is TGTGCCAGCAGACTGAGCCTCATCTCATTCTATGGCTACACCTTC. This chain links TRBV5-6 with TRBJ1-2; no clear D gene. Germline V gene lookup returns CDR1 SGHDT and CDR2 YYEEEE. The V and J ends lost 5 bases and 4 bases respectively, with 18 bases between them. This CDR3 region has 15 residues. Full variable domain (remainder filled in from reference TRBV5-6 and TRBJ1-2): DAGVTQSPTHLIKTRGQQVTLRCSPKSGHDTVSWYQQALGQGPQFIFQYYEEEERQRGNFPDRFSGHQFPNYSSELNVNALLLGDSALYLCASRLSLISFYGYTFGSGTRLTVV.

The chain uses TRBV10-3 and TRBJ1-1, with D uncertain. The V end was cut by 9 bases, the J end by 1 base, with 12 bases between. This CDR3 has 13 amino acids. Germline CDR1 and CDR2: ENHRY and SYGVKD. DNA for the CDR3: TGTGCCATTAGACCGGGAGCGAACACTGAAGCTTTCTTT. It is translated as CAIRPGANTEAFF.

V gene TRBV5-6 combines with J gene TRBJ2-7; D is undetermined. The CDR3 has 14 amino acids. Per the germline V gene, CDR1 is SGHDT and CDR2 is YYEEEE. The germline V and J ends were trimmed by 4 bases and 5 bases, with 16 bases remaining between them. CDR3 DNA sequence: TGTGCCAGCAGCCCGAGATTGGGTTCCCACGAGCAGTACGTC. It codes for CASSPRLGSHEQYV.

CDR3 amino acids: CACRQSSGNTIYF. In nucleotides, the CDR3 is TGTGCCTGTCGTCAGTCCTCTGGAAACACCATATATTTT. The chain couples TRBV7-9 to TRBJ1-3; D gene unclear. The V gene lost 11 bases and the J gene lost 0 bases, with 11 bases spanning the gap. From germline, CDR1 is SEHNR and CDR2 FQNEAQ (reference sequence). The CDR3 sequence is 13 residues long. Drawing the rest from reference TRBV7-9 and TRBJ1-3, the complete variable domain is DTGVSQNPRHKITKRGQNVTFRCDPISEHNRLYWYRQTLGQGPEFLTYFQNEAQLEKSRLLSDRFSAERPKGSFSTLEIQRTEQGDSAMYLCACRQSSGNTIYFGEGSWLTVV.

The count of this clone is one. The chain recombines TRBV7-6 with TRBJ2-7, with D tentatively TRBD2 (7 bases). Germline V gene lookup returns CDR1 SGHVS and CDR2 FNYEAQ. The CDR3 totals 15 residues. V lost 0 bases, J lost 6 bases, and 15 bases lay in between. CDR3 DNA sequence: TGTGCCAGCAGCTTAGCGGGGGCGGGGGCTGGCGAGCAGTACGTC. Residues: CASSLAGAGAGEQYV.